What follows are 24 T cell receptor beta chains derived from one specimen sequenced in a study of blood T cell repertoires in COVID-19. This table comes from immunoSEQ multiplex PCR, and its TCRdb copy is limited to in-frame clones, with some not included. The table lists under 350,000 clones, around 87% of them singletons, with 1% to 1.5% in the top ten. Sequenced: peripheral blood. All receptors come from a man between 65 and 85 years old with acute or convalescent COVID-19.

The CDR3 here is CASSPQGVSYGYTF. CDR3 DNA: TGTGCCAGCAGCCCACAGGGGGTTTCCTATGGCTACACCTTC. The genes are TRBV7-2 and TRBJ1-2; 8 bases are a match to TRBD1. Germline V gene data show CDR1 as SGHTA and CDR2 as FQGNSA. This CDR3 has 14 residues. V lost 5 bases, J lost 4 bases, and 6 bases stayed unmatched.

The J gene is TRBJ2-7, the V gene TRBV3-1 (or the pseudogene TRBV3-2); possibly TRBD2 for D (5 bases). Germline CDR1 and CDR2: LGHDT and YNNKEL (reference sequence). Trimming left V 1 base short and J 0 bases short, with 7 bases between. CDR3 size: 14 residues. The CDR3 DNA reads as TGTGCCAGCAGCCAAGCCGGGAACTCCTACGAGCAGTACTTC. Residues: CASSQAGNSYEQYF.

The genes are TRBV6-5 and TRBJ1-1, with D tentatively TRBD1 (6 bases). Trimming took 9 bases from V and 4 from J, leaving 21 bases between them. This CDR3 has 15 amino acids. The germline gives CDR1 MNHEY, CDR2 SVGAGI. The CDR3 DNA is TGTGCCAGTCGGCCTATTATAACAGGGACCACTGAAGCTTTCTTT. Amino acids: CASRPIITGTTEAFF.

This chain uses TRBV6-5 with TRBJ1-2; 8 nucleotides align to TRBD1. The CDR3 length is 13 residues. CDR1 MNHEY and CDR2 SVGAGI come from the germline V gene. The V segment lost 7 bases and the J segment 7 bases; nucleotides outside the gene matches: 8. Here the CDR3 DNA reads TGTGCCAGCATTGGACAGGGAGGGGGTGGCTACACCTTC. Residues: CASIGQGGGGYTF.

The chain recombines TRBV6-2 or TRBV6-3 with TRBJ2-6, with TRBD1 identical over 10 bases. The junction had 8 bases not matched to a gene; V was cut back by 3 bases and J by 0 bases. This CDR3 has 19 amino acids. Germline V gene lookup returns CDR1 MNHEY and CDR2 SVGEGT. The CDR3 region is CASSYTPGQGSSGANVLTF. CDR3 coding DNA: TGTGCCAGCAGTTATACCCCGGGACAGGGGAGCTCTGGGGCCAACGTCCTGACTTTC.

This rearrangement joins TRBV18 to TRBJ2-7; D gene uncertain. Germline CDR1 reads KGHSH; CDR2 reads LQKENI. With 4 bases removed from V and 6 bases from J, the gap between germline ends came to 16 bases. CDR3 size: 14 residues. DNA of the CDR3: TGTGCCAGCTCACTGGGCCCCAATGGGCTCGAGCAGTACTTC. Translation: CASSLGPNGLEQYF.

In the case of this clone: The sample contains more than one DNA sequence encoding this CDR3. The chain combines TRBV5-4 with TRBJ1-6, with TRBD1 matching 9 bases. The CDR3 loop spans 16 amino acids. Germline-derived CDR1 and CDR2 are SGHNT and YYREEE (reference sequence). J gave up 8 bases and V 0 bases, and 6 bases lay outside the gene matches. The CDR3 DNA sequence: TGTGCCAGCAGCTTGGCCATGGGACAGGGTGATTCACCCCTCCACTTT. Encoded protein: CASSLAMGQGDSPLHF.

This clone has only a few counts. The rearrangement joins TRBV4-1 to TRBJ2-1; tentatively, D is TRBD1 (7 bases). Germline V gene sequence: CDR1 MGHRA, CDR2 YSYEKL. The CDR3 consists of 16 residues. Trimming shortened V by 0 bases and J by 3 bases, and 12 bases separated the two germline ends. This CDR3 is CASSQDHRGGYNEQFF. The CDR3 nucleotides are TGCGCCAGCAGCCAAGATCACAGGGGAGGCTACAATGAGCAGTTCTTC.

The rearrangement joins TRBV28 to TRBJ1-1; 7 bases map to TRBD1. Looked up from germline, CDR1 is MDHEN and CDR2 is SYDVKM. The CDR3 is made up of 15 amino acids. The V and J ends lost 4 bases and 1 base, in that order; junction bases with no gene match: 6. The CDR3 bases are TGTGCCAGCAGTTACCCCGGGACAGCGAACACTGAAGCTTTCTTT. Amino acids: CASSYPGTANTEAFF.

The rearrangement links TRBV5-1 to TRBJ2-3; 7 bases agree with TRBD2. Germline trimming cut 5 bases from V and 0 bases from J; bases unmatched to any gene: 9. This CDR3 spans 16 amino acids. Germline loops: CDR1 SGHRS, CDR2 YFSETQ. Here the CDR3 DNA reads TGCGCCAGCAGTTCGGGGCTAGCGGTAAGCACAGATACGCAGTATTTT. Its protein is CASSSGLAVSTDTQYF.

The chain is built from TRBV28 and TRBJ2-3, with TRBD1 matching 11 bases. CDR3 length equals 14 residues. Germline values: CDR1 MDHEN, CDR2 SYDVKM. V shed 7 bases, J shed 4 bases, and the junction held 4 bases outside the gene matches. This CDR3 is CASTDRGRPDTQYF. In nucleotides, the CDR3 is TGTGCCAGCACGGACAGGGGGCGCCCAGATACGCAGTATTTT. Variable domain in full (rest from reference TRBV28 and TRBJ2-3): DVKVTQSSRYLVKRTGEKVFLECVQDMDHENMFWYRQDPGLGLRLIYFSYDVKMKEKGDIPEGYSVSREKKERFSLILESASTNQTSMYLCASTDRGRPDTQYFGPGTRLTVL.

The chain joins TRBV11-2 to TRBJ1-2; D not resolved. Germline values: CDR1 SGHAT, CDR2 FQNNGV. This CDR3 spans 14 amino acids. Trimming left V 3 bases short and J 2 bases short, with 10 bases between. The CDR3 DNA follows: TGTGCCAGCAGCTTCGGCACAGCAAACTATGGCTACACCTTC. Residues: CASSFGTANYGYTF.

This clone has only one observation. This chain uses TRBV6-1 with TRBJ2-7; 9 positions match TRBD2. CDR1 and CDR2 (germline): MNHNS, SASEGT. CDR3 length: 18 residues. V trimming: 3 bases; J trimming: 0 bases; junction bases outside the gene matches: 12. Here the CDR3 DNA reads TGTGCCAGCAGTGATGCGCGGGGGGGCCGGGTTTTCTCCTACGAGCAGTACTTC. It is translated as CASSDARGGRVFSYEQYF.

The chain recombines TRBV10-3 with TRBJ2-1; 10 nucleotides line up with TRBD2. V dropped 4 bases and J dropped 0; count of bases not matched to a gene: 6. In germline, CDR1 is ENHRY, CDR2 SYGVKD. This CDR3 has 17 residues. The CDR3 nucleotides read TGTGCCATCAGTGCCGGCTCTAGCGGGAGCTCCTACAATGAGCAGTTCTTC. Translated, it gives CAISAGSSGSSYNEQFF.

This rearrangement joins TRBV6-1 to TRBJ2-3; D is perhaps TRBD1 (6 bases). Trimming shortened V by 3 bases and J by 3 bases, and 10 bases separated the two germline ends. Germline assignment: CDR1 MNHNS and CDR2 SASEGT. There are 14 residues in the CDR3. CDR3 region: CASSEGHATDTQYF. DNA for the CDR3: TGTGCCAGCAGTGAGGGACACGCGACAGATACGCAGTATTTT.

V and J are TRBV5-4 and TRBJ2-5, with a tentative D call TRBD2 (5 bases). V gave up 7 bases and J gave up 1 base, with 14 bases separating them. This CDR3 has 14 amino acids. CDR1 is SGHNT, CDR2 YYREEE, per germline (reference sequence). DNA for the CDR3: TGTGCCAGCGGGGTATCGGACTTCCAAGAGACCCAGTACTTC. Translation: CASGVSDFQETQYF. Filled out from reference TRBV5-4 and TRBJ2-5, the complete variable domain reads ETGVTQSPTHLIKTRGQQVTLRCSSQSGHNTVSWYQQALGQGPQFIFQYYREEENGRGNFPPRFSGLQFPNYSSELNVNALELDDSALYLCASGVSDFQETQYFGPGTRLLVL.

The chain joins TRBV6-1 to TRBJ2-3; 14 bases align to TRBD2. Trimming at V came to 2 bases and at J to 8 bases, leaving 6 bases not matched to a gene. Germline V gene lookup returns CDR1 MNHNS and CDR2 SASEGT. The CDR3 totals 16 residues. Here the CDR3 reads CASSESPGLAGGTQYF. DNA of the CDR3: TGTGCCAGCAGTGAATCACCCGGACTAGCGGGGGGTACGCAGTATTTT.

This clone was picked up a small number of times. The chain links TRBV5-1 to TRBJ2-3, with a tentative D call TRBD1 (6 bases). Germline V gene lookup returns CDR1 SGHRS and CDR2 YFSETQ. With 2 bases removed from V and 0 bases from J, the gap between germline ends came to 22 bases. The CDR3 contains 19 residues. The CDR3 region has the DNA TGCGCCAGCAGCTTTGCCTATTATTCCGGGACACAAAGCACAGATACGCAGTATTTT. Residues: CASSFAYYSGTQSTDTQYF. The full variable domain, completed using reference TRBV5-1 and TRBJ2-3, is KAGVTQTPRYLIKTRGQQVTLSCSPISGHRSVSWYQQTPGQGLQFLFEYFSETQRNKGNFPGRFSGRQFSNSRSEMNVSTLELGDSALYLCASSFAYYSGTQSTDTQYFGPGTRLTVL.

The CDR3 spells CASSLRELAGGQETQYF. CDR3 DNA sequence: TGCGCCAGCAGCTTGAGGGAACTAGCGGGGGGCCAAGAGACCCAGTACTTC. V and J are TRBV5-1 and TRBJ2-5; 12 bases agree with TRBD2. The CDR3 extends over 17 amino acids. Germline values: CDR1 SGHRS, CDR2 YFSETQ. V lost 1 base and J lost 1; bases outside the gene matches: 5.

The genes are TRBV7-6 and TRBJ2-5, with unresolved D. The CDR3 is 16 residues long. With 1 base removed from V and 3 bases from J, the gap between germline ends came to 15 bases. Per the germline V gene, CDR1 is SGHVS and CDR2 is FNYEAQ. As DNA, the CDR3 is TGTGCCAGCAGCTTAGGTATAGCTTGGCCAAAAGAGACCCAGTACTTC. Its translation: CASSLGIAWPKETQYF.

For the CDR3, the DNA is TGTGCCAGTACTCCCGGTGGGCCCCAGCATTTT. Translated: CASTPGGPQHF. V usage is TRBV28 and J usage is TRBJ1-5; no clear D. V was cut by 9 bases and J by 9 bases, with 12 bases left in between. The CDR3 spans 11 residues. The germline V gene encodes CDR1 MDHEN and CDR2 SYDVKM.

This clone was picked up a small number of times. The chain recombines TRBV12-3 or TRBV12-4 with TRBJ2-1; maybe TRBD1 (5 bases). The CDR3 extends over 13 amino acids. Trimming took off 8 bases at V and 0 bases at J, with 8 bases between the two ends. DNA for the CDR3: TGTGCCAGCTACAGGTTCTCCTACAATGAGCAGTTCTTC. Protein sequence: CASYRFSYNEQFF.

The rearrangement joins TRBV4-3 to TRBJ2-5; possible D gene TRBD2, 5 bases. V lost 1 base to trimming and J lost 5 bases, with 17 bases between them. This CDR3 spans 16 amino acids. The V gene's germline CDR1 is LGHNA and CDR2 YSLEER. Here the CDR3 reads CASSQAPLREGETQYF. As DNA, the CDR3 is TGCGCCAGCAGCCAAGCCCCTCTGAGGGAAGGGGAGACCCAGTACTTC.

CDR3 amino acids: CASSQDPRDSYEQYF. In DNA, the CDR3 is TGCGCCAGCAGCCAAGATCCGCGGGACTCCTACGAGCAGTACTTC. The V gene is TRBV4-3, the J gene TRBJ2-7; a weak D match, TRBD2 (6 bases). Germline CDR1 LGHNA, CDR2 YSLEER. The V gene lost 0 bases and the J gene lost 0 bases, with 9 bases spanning the gap. The CDR3 loop spans 15 amino acids.